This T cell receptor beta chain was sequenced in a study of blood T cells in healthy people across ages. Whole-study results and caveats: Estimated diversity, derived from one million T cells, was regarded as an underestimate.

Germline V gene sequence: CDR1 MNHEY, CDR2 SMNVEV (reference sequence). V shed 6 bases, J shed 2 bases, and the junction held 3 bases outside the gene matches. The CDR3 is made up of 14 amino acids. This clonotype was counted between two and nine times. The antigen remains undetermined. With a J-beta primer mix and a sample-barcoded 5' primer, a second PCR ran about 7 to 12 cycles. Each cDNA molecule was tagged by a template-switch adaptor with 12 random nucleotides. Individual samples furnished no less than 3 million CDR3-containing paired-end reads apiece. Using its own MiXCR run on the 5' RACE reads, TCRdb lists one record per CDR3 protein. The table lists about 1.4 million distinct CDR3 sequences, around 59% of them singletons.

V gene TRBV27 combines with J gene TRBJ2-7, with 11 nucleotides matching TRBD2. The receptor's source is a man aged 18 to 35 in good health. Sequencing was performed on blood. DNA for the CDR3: TGTGCCAGCAGGCTAGCGGGAGGCACCTACGAGCAGTACTTC. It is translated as CASRLAGGTYEQYF.